These T cell receptor beta chains were read from a single sample in a study of PD-L1 blockade in urothelial cancer. Generated by immunoSEQ multiplex PCR, the TCRdb table keeps only in-frame clones and is missing some. In the table there are 40,000 to 55,000 clones, about 90% of which are singletons. The starting material was PBMCs, obtained around atezolizumab (anti-PD-L1) treatment. Source of these receptors: a man aged 70-80 years with urothelial cancer. Both conserved end residues are part of each CDR3. Fields, in order: J gene, D gene, clone size, V gene, CDR3 DNA, CDR3 protein. A D gene is named only where the DNA matches it firmly. Clone size appears in some rows only: once, few, many, or a class for an expanded clone.

>TRBJ2-7|TRBD2|NA|TRBV19
TGTGCCAGTAGTGCCGGGACTAGTAGCGAGCAGTACTTC
CASSAGTSSEQYF
>TRBJ2-5|TRBD2|NA|TRBV15
TGTGCCACCAGCAGAATAGCGGGTAGCAGGGAGACCCAGTACTTC
CATSRIAGSRETQYF
>TRBJ2-1|TRBD2|medium-sized|TRBV28
TGTGCCAGCAGTTTATTGGATAGCGGGTCCAATGAGCAGTTCTTC
CASSLLDSGSNEQFF
>TRBJ1-2|TRBD1|NA|TRBV28
TGTGCCAGCAGTTCCCCCCAGGGGGGTCTAGTCGAACTCTATGGCTACACCTTC
CASSSPQGGLVELYGYTF
>TRBJ2-7|TRBD2|NA|TRBV7-2
TGTGCCAGCAGCTTAGGAGTTAGCGGGATAAACGAGCAGTACTTC
CASSLGVSGINEQYF
>TRBJ1-3|NA|NA|TRBV2
TGTGCCAGCAGTGAAGGGCTAGGCATCTCTGGAAACACCATATATTTT
CASSEGLGISGNTIYF
>TRBJ2-6|NA|once|TRBV5-1
TGCGCCAGCAGCTTTAGTCTTGGCGGGGTTTCTGGGGCCAACGTCCTGACTTTC
CASSFSLGGVSGANVLTF
>TRBJ2-3|TRBD2|once|TRBV18
TGTGCCAGCTCACCGGGACTAGCGGGAAGCACAGATACGCAGTATTTT
CASSPGLAGSTDTQYF
>TRBJ2-7|NA|NA|TRBV15
TGTGCCACCAGCAGAGGCGGAAGGAGCTCCTACGAGCAGTACTTC
CATSRGGRSSYEQYF
>TRBJ2-5|TRBD1|NA|TRBV19
TGTGCCTCCAACACAGGGGATCCAGAGACCCAGTACTTC
CASNTGDPETQYF
>TRBJ2-3|TRBD2|NA|TRBV7-9
TGTGCCAGCAGCCGGACTAGCGGAAACACAGATACGCAGTATTTT
CASSRTSGNTDTQYF
>TRBJ2-1|NA|once|TRBV5-1
TGCGCCAGCAGCTTGACGCTCAGCTCCTACAATGAGCAGTTCTTC
CASSLTLSSYNEQFF
>TRBJ2-7|NA|NA|TRBV5-4
TGTGCCAGCAGCATAGGGACAACTTCCTACGAGCAGTACTTC
CASSIGTTSYEQYF
>TRBJ2-5|TRBD2|NA|TRBV7-3
TGTGCCAGCAGCAGATCGGCGGGGGTGGAAGAGACCCAGTACTTC
CASSRSAGVEETQYF
>TRBJ1-1|TRBD1|NA|TRBV27
TGTGCCAGCAGTAACATAGGGACAGGGGGAGAGAACACTGAAGCTTTCTTT
CASSNIGTGGENTEAFF
>TRBJ1-2|NA|NA|TRBV20-1
TGCAGTGCTACCCCGGACTATGGCTACACCTTC
CSATPDYGYTF
>TRBJ2-3|NA|NA|TRBV27
TGTGCCAGCAGTTTACAGGAATCTAGCACAGATACGCAGTATTTT
CASSLQESSTDTQYF
>TRBJ2-7|TRBD2|NA|TRBV7-8
TGTGCCAGCAGCCGCCCCAGGGATTCCAGCGGGGGTTTAACCTACGAGCAGTACTTC
CASSRPRDSSGGLTYEQYF
>TRBJ1-1|TRBD1|NA|TRBV5-8
TGTGCCAGCAGCTTGGGGACAGGGGGCATAGCTTTCTTT
CASSLGTGGIAFF
>TRBJ2-7|TRBD1|NA|TRBV6-6
TGTGCCAGCAGTTCCCGGGACAGGGGCCCCGAGCAGTACTTC
CASSSRDRGPEQYF
>TRBJ2-7|NA|NA|TRBV9
TGTGCCAGCAGCGTAGCTACAGGATCCTACGAGCAGTACTTC
CASSVATGSYEQYF
>TRBJ2-3|TRBD2|NA|TRBV30
TGTGCCTGGAGTGGTCTAGCGGTTACAGATACGCAGTATTTT
CAWSGLAVTDTQYF
>TRBJ1-5|NA|NA|TRBV7-9
TGTGCCAGCAGCTTGGGGGGAGGCAGGGCTGGCAATCAGCCCCAGCATTTT
CASSLGGGRAGNQPQHF
>TRBJ2-3|TRBD2|NA|TRBV10-1
TGCGCCAGCTCTAGCGGGAGGTGGGATACGCAGTATTTT
CASSSGRWDTQYF
>TRBJ2-1|NA|NA|TRBV7-3
TGTGCCAGCAGCCCAAACCCCCTAGGTAGTGAGCAGTTCTTC
CASSPNPLGSEQFF
>TRBJ2-4|NA|NA|TRBV9
TGTGCCAGCAGCGTAGAGCCGTCGGCCAAAAACATTCAGTACTTC
CASSVEPSAKNIQYF
>TRBJ2-3|NA|NA|TRBV9
TGTGCCAGCAGCGAGGGTCGGACTTTCCCTGGAGATACGCAGTATTTT
CASSEGRTFPGDTQYF
>TRBJ2-2|NA|NA|TRBV5-6
TGTGCCAGCAGCTTGCGTGTACGCCGGTCCGGGGAGCTGTTTTTT
CASSLRVRRSGELFF
>TRBJ2-7|NA|NA|TRBV19
TGTGCCAGTAGTATATCAGGTGCCTACGAGCAGTACTTC
CASSISGAYEQYF
>TRBJ2-3|NA|NA|TRBV11-2
TGTGCCAGCAGCTTAGATCCCCCCGGACTACAGGGCACAGATACGCAGTATTTT
CASSLDPPGLQGTDTQYF
>TRBJ1-2|TRBD1|NA|TRBV5-1
TGCGCCAGCAGCCCCGGACAGGGATATGGCTACACCTTC
CASSPGQGYGYTF
>TRBJ2-7|NA|NA|TRBV6-5
TGTGCCAGCAGTTTATCGACAGGTGCCTACGAGCAGTACTTC
CASSLSTGAYEQYF
>TRBJ1-6|TRBD1|NA|TRBV7-2
TGTGCCAGCAGCTTAACCGGGACAGCGTATAATTCACCCCTCCACTTT
CASSLTGTAYNSPLHF
>TRBJ1-6|NA|NA|TRBV6-4
TGTGCCAGCAGTGACTCGGGGGGGAGAGGTTCACCCCTCCACTTT
CASSDSGGRGSPLHF
>TRBJ2-3|NA|NA|TRBV27
TGTGCCAGCAGTGCCCGACGGGGAGATACGCAGTATTTT
CASSARRGDTQYF
>TRBJ1-2|NA|NA|TRBV10-2
TGCGCCAGCAGTGAGTCAGAGGCAGGGCTTGGCTATGGCTACACCTTC
CASSESEAGLGYGYTF
>TRBJ2-5|NA|NA|TRBV20-1
TGCAGTGCTAGAGTGGAGATCCAGTACTTC
CSARVEIQYF
>TRBJ2-2|TRBD2|NA|TRBV2
TGTGCCAGCAGTCCCATAGCGGGATTAAACACCGGGGAGCTGTTTTTT
CASSPIAGLNTGELFF
>TRBJ2-2|TRBD1|NA|TRBV5-8
TGTGCCAGCAGCTTGTACGGGACAGGGGACACCGGGGAGCTGTTTTTT
CASSLYGTGDTGELFF
>TRBJ2-1|TRBD2|NA|TRBV7-6
TGTGCCAGCAGCTTATACGGGGATAGCGGGAGGTTTGTAGATGAGCAGTTCTTC
CASSLYGDSGRFVDEQFF
>TRBJ1-5|TRBD1|NA|TRBV6-5
TGTGCCAGCAGTACAGGGGGCCTTCAGCCCCAGCATTTT
CASSTGGLQPQHF
>TRBJ2-1|TRBD1|once|TRBV7-9
TGTGCCAGCAGCCATGGACAGGGCAATGAGCAGTTCTTC
CASSHGQGNEQFF
>TRBJ1-2|NA|NA|TRBV28
TGTGCCAGCAGTTTGGAGATCTATGGCTACACCTTC
CASSLEIYGYTF
>TRBJ2-7|TRBD2|NA|TRBV11-1
TGTGCCAGCAGCTTAACTAGCGCTAGCTCCTACGAGCAGTACTTC
CASSLTSASSYEQYF
>TRBJ2-5|NA|NA|TRBV2
TGTGCCAGCAGTGAGGGAGCTCCCCGGGAGACCCAGTACTTC
CASSEGAPRETQYF
>TRBJ2-7|NA|NA|TRBV28
TGTGCCAGCAGTTCCAGGGCCTACGAGCAGTACTTC
CASSSRAYEQYF
>TRBJ1-2|TRBD1|NA|TRBV6-5
TGTGCCAGCAGTAAGACAGGGGATGGCTACACCTTC
CASSKTGDGYTF
>TRBJ2-7|NA|NA|TRBV28
TGTGCCAGCAGTTTATCTCCCCCCTCCTACGAGCAGTACTTC
CASSLSPPSYEQYF
>TRBJ2-5|NA|NA|TRBV7-9
TGTGCCAGCAACTCAAATTCGGGGAAAGGGACCCAGTACTTC
CASNSNSGKGTQYF
>TRBJ2-1|TRBD2|NA|TRBV19
TGTGCCAGTAGGCCCCTCTTAGCGGGAGAAGGGAATGAGCAGTTCTTC
CASRPLLAGEGNEQFF
>TRBJ2-7|TRBD1|NA|TRBV27
TGTGCCAGCAGTGGGGACAGGGTAAGAGACGAGCAGTACTTC
CASSGDRVRDEQYF